Presented here are 5 T cell receptor beta chains from one specimen sequenced in a study of beta chain features in type 1 diabetes. General study points: All four CD4+ subsets of Type 1 diabetes patients contained TCRB CDR3s that were moderately but significantly shorter.

What was sequenced were expressed TCRB transcripts, since all of the isolated RNA had been reverse transcribed. Data came from immunoSEQ multiplex PCR; TCRdb stores just in-frame clones and leaves some out. The sample carries about 710,000 clones, roughly 13% recorded once. Their specific antigens are unknown. The sample comprised naive CD4+ T cells from blood. Receptors originate from a man aged 18 to 29 with type 1 diabetes.

This clone was counted between two and nine times. The rearrangement joins TRBV30 to TRBJ2-5, with D hard to call. The CDR3 covers 10 residues. Germline V gene sequence: CDR1 GTSNPN, CDR2 SVGIG (reference sequence). With 5 bases removed from V and 4 bases from J, the gap between germline ends came to 5 bases. In nucleotides, the CDR3 is TGTGCCTGGCGGACAGAGACCCAGTACTTC. Encoded protein: CAWRTETQYF.

The chain has TRBV10-3 and TRBJ2-1, with 10 positions matching TRBD2. There are 14 residues in the CDR3. With 2 bases clipped from V and 5 bases from J, the junction kept 0 bases outside the gene matches. Germline values: CDR1 ENHRY, CDR2 SYGVKD. CDR3 sequence: CAISETSGDNEQFF. The CDR3 bases are TGTGCCATCAGTGAGACTAGCGGGGACAATGAGCAGTTCTTC.

For this clone: Other DNA sequences in this sample translate to the same CDR3. This rearrangement joins TRBV19 to TRBJ2-7; 9 bases match TRBD1. The length of the CDR3 is 14 residues. Germline CDR1 reads LNHDA; CDR2 reads SQIVND (reference sequence). J was trimmed by 2 bases and V by 4 bases; bases with no gene match: 3. The CDR3 DNA follows: TGTGCCAGTAGTAGAGGACAGGGGACCTACGAGCAGTACTTC. This sequence encodes CASSRGQGTYEQYF.

The chain carries TRBV30 and TRBJ2-1; 7 bases line up with TRBD1. The CDR3 extends over 16 amino acids. With 2 bases clipped from V and 5 bases from J, the junction kept 12 bases outside the gene matches. Germline CDR1 GTSNPN, CDR2 SVGIG (reference sequence). The CDR3 bases are TGTGCCTGGAGTCCTCCTTCCGGGACAGAGGACAATGAGCAGTTCTTC. Amino acids: CAWSPPSGTEDNEQFF.

The chain combines TRBV7-2 with TRBJ2-7; perhaps TRBD2 as D (6 bases). CDR1 is SGHTA and CDR2 is FQGNSA in the germline V gene. The CDR3 is 12 amino acids. Deletions cut 5 bases from V and 7 bases from J, with 12 bases between. The CDR3 DNA follows: TGTGCCAGCAGCCTGCTAGGGAGGGAGCAGTACTTC. Protein sequence: CASSLLGREQYF.